The sequence of this TCR beta chain was determined in a study of control samples from healthy donors and cancer patients. This clone was recorded once. The repertoire was sequenced with immunoSEQ multiplex PCR; TCRdb's copy has only in-frame clones and lacks some. The sample shows some 79,000 clones, roughly 93% of them seen only once. J lost 4 bases, V lost 1 base, and 1 base had no gene match. The germline CDR1 and CDR2 sequences are LGHDT and YNNKEL (reference sequence). The CDR3 loop spans 14 amino acids. The chain links TRBV3-1 (or the pseudogene TRBV3-2) to TRBJ1-1; TRBD1 matches at 9 bases. The receptor was isolated from a woman between 40 and 55 years old with lung cancer. Sequenced: PBMCs. The CDR3 region is CASSQGQGGTEAFF. The CDR3 bases are TGTGCCAGCAGCCAAGGACAGGGGGGCACTGAAGCTTTCTTT.